These 3 T cell receptor beta chains came from one sample sequenced in a study of cytomegalovirus exposure and HLA in healthy donors. The PCR made use of 60 Vbeta and 13 Jbeta primers. Sequencing was performed with immunoSEQ multiplex PCR; in TCRdb, only in-frame clones are kept and a portion is missing. The sample shows 110,000 or so clones, about 80% of them seen only once. Material: PBMCs. The origin of the receptors is a woman aged 45-65 years in good health and CMV-seropositive.

The CDR3 spells CASSSLAGGRFF. The CDR3 coding sequence is TGTGCCAGCAGTTCCCTAGCGGGGGGCCGGTTCTTC. The chain employs TRBV6-5 and TRBJ2-1, with 11 positions matching TRBD2. From germline, CDR1 is MNHEY and CDR2 SVGAGI. The ends lost 4 bases at V and 15 bases at J; junction bases unmatched: 5. This CDR3 is 12 amino acids long.

The chain has TRBV2 and TRBJ1-1, with TRBD1 as a possible D gene (6 bases). This CDR3 region has 12 residues. Trimming took 1 base from V and 10 from J, leaving 10 bases between them. Germline V lookup: CDR1 SNHLY, CDR2 FYNNEI. The CDR3 nucleotides are TGTGCCAGCAGTGAAGGGCAGGGGCCAGCTTTCTTT. This encodes CASSEGQGPAFF.

The chain joins TRBV27 to TRBJ1-1, with D possibly matching TRBD1 (5 bases). This CDR3 spans 13 amino acids. The germline gives CDR1 MNHEY, CDR2 SMNVEV (reference sequence). V was cut by 7 bases and J by 6 bases, with 15 bases left in between. CDR3 in DNA: TGTGCCAGCATGCCCTGGGGGGGACCTGAAGCTTTCTTT. It specifies CASMPWGGPEAFF.